A selection of T cell receptor beta chains follows, all from one sample in a study of blood T cell repertoires in COVID-19. Sequencing was performed with immunoSEQ multiplex PCR; in TCRdb, only in-frame clones are kept and a portion is missing. The sample has about 220,000 clones, 80% to 90% seen once. Sequencing input: peripheral blood. These TCRs come from a man aged 45-65 years who had recovered from COVID-19. CDR3s include the opening cysteine and the closing phenylalanine or tryptophan. The D gene is left open where the match is weak. The size of a clone is reported for some rows only, either as once, few or many, or as a class for expanded clones.

TRBJ1-5	few	TRBD1	TRBV28	CASSLPGGENQPQHF	TGTGCCAGCAGTTTGCCAGGGGGCGAAAATCAGCCCCAGCATTTT
TRBJ1-5	-	-	TRBV28	CASSYIQASNQPQHF	TGTGCCAGCAGTTATATTCAGGCTAGCAATCAGCCCCAGCATTTT
TRBJ1-4	-	TRBD1	TRBV5-4	CASSRDRGSEKLFF	TGTGCCAGCAGCCGGGACAGGGGATCCGAAAAACTGTTTTTT
TRBJ1-1	-	-	TRBV3-1/TRBV3-2	CASSRTGGNTEAFF	TGTGCCAGCAGCAGAACCGGGGGGAACACTGAAGCTTTCTTT
TRBJ2-1	once	TRBD2	TRBV29-1	CSVERTSGFEQFF	TGCAGCGTTGAAAGGACTAGCGGGTTTGAGCAGTTCTTC
TRBJ2-1	-	TRBD2	TRBV27	CASRAGGENEQFF	TGTGCCAGCCGGGCGGGGGGAGAGAATGAGCAGTTCTTC
TRBJ2-3	-	-	TRBV13	CASSLVRDTQYF	TGTGCCAGCAGCTTAGTGCGGGATACGCAGTATTTT
TRBJ2-1	-	TRBD2	TRBV11-1	CASSPEGLAANNEQFF	TGTGCCAGCAGCCCGGAAGGACTAGCGGCTAACAATGAGCAGTTCTTC
TRBJ1-2	-	-	TRBV18	CASSPDSPPYGYTF	TGTGCCAGCTCACCCGACAGTCCTCCCTATGGCTACACCTTC
TRBJ2-4	-	-	TRBV6-5	CAKKAQSGKYF	TGTGCCAAAAAGGCACAGTCCGGGAAGTACTTC
TRBJ1-5	-	TRBD1	TRBV5-1	CASSLDGQGNQPQHF	TGCGCCAGCAGCTTGGACGGACAGGGCAATCAGCCCCAGCATTTT
TRBJ2-6	few	-	TRBV7-9	CASSFGSGANVLTF	TGTGCCAGCAGCTTCGGCTCTGGGGCCAACGTCCTGACTTTC
TRBJ1-1	-	TRBD1	TRBV7-2	CASSLGTGRLEAFF	TGTGCCAGCAGCCTAGGGACAGGGCGGCTTGAAGCTTTCTTT
TRBJ2-1	-	-	TRBV19	CASSKEGMGEQFF	TGTGCCAGTAGTAAGGAGGGTATGGGCGAGCAGTTCTTC
TRBJ1-4	-	TRBD1	TRBV7-9	CASSSRGATNEKLFF	TGTGCCAGCAGCAGCAGGGGGGCAACTAATGAAAAACTGTTTTTT
TRBJ1-1	once	-	TRBV18	CASSPDNMNTEAFF	TGTGCCAGCTCACCAGACAACATGAACACTGAAGCTTTCTTT
TRBJ2-7	-	-	TRBV18	CASSPAGLANEQYF	TGTGCCAGCTCCCCGGCGGGTTTAGCCAACGAGCAGTACTTC
TRBJ2-2	-	-	TRBV27	CANTPPPGQNTGELFF	TGTGCCAACACACCTCCTCCGGGACAGAACACCGGGGAGCTGTTTTTT
TRBJ1-1	-	-	TRBV28	CASSSSTGNTEAFF	TGTGCCAGCAGTTCCTCCACAGGGAACACTGAAGCTTTCTTT
TRBJ2-7	-	-	TRBV27	CASSLSSAFEQYF	TGTGCCAGCAGTTTATCTTCTGCGTTCGAGCAGTACTTC
TRBJ2-5	-	TRBD2	TRBV3-1/TRBV3-2	CASSQGASGGLVETQYF	TGTGCCAGCAGCCAAGGAGCTAGCGGAGGGTTGGTAGAGACCCAGTACTTC
TRBJ2-3	-	TRBD2	TRBV5-1	CASSLAGLAGVTDTQYF	TGCGCCAGCAGCTTGGCCGGGCTAGCGGGGGTCACAGATACGCAGTATTTT
TRBJ1-4	-	-	TRBV12-3/TRBV12-4	CASSFPGNEKLFF	TGTGCCAGCAGTTTTCCGGGTAATGAAAAACTGTTTTTT
TRBJ2-3	-	-	TRBV3-1/TRBV3-2	CASSPDYLGGNTQYF	TGTGCCAGCAGCCCTGACTACCTCGGTGGAAATACGCAGTATTTT
TRBJ2-7	-	TRBD1	TRBV6-5	CASSYTGQGAEQYF	TGTGCCAGCAGTTACACGGGACAGGGGGCCGAGCAGTACTTC
TRBJ1-5	-	-	TRBV19	CASSKTGYGNQPQHF	TGTGCCAGTAGTAAAACAGGGTACGGCAATCAGCCCCAGCATTTT
TRBJ2-1	-	-	TRBV24-1	CATSALGQGGYNEQFF	TGTGCCACCAGTGCCTTGGGGCAAGGGGGATACAATGAGCAGTTCTTC
TRBJ2-5	-	-	TRBV15	CATRNYDGVQETQYF	TGTGCCACCAGGAATTACGACGGAGTCCAAGAGACCCAGTACTTC
TRBJ1-2	-	-	TRBV18	CASSPGEPYTF	TGTGCCAGCTCACCAGGGGAGCCGTACACCTTC
TRBJ2-1	-	TRBD2	TRBV11-2	CASSSPRGTSGELNNEQFF	TGTGCCAGCAGCTCCCCTAGGGGGACTAGCGGGGAGTTAAACAATGAGCAGTTCTTC
TRBJ2-2	-	-	TRBV24-1	CATSGRQGKGNPGELFF	TGTGCCACCAGTGGTCGGCAGGGGAAGGGGAACCCCGGGGAGCTGTTTTTT
TRBJ1-6	-	TRBD1	TRBV7-2	CASSLVQGAISNSPLHF	TGTGCCAGCAGCTTAGTTCAGGGGGCGATTAGTAATTCACCCCTCCACTTT
TRBJ1-1	-	-	TRBV29-1	CSVEGGRGIGEAFF	TGCAGCGTTGAAGGTGGCAGGGGTATCGGTGAAGCTTTCTTT